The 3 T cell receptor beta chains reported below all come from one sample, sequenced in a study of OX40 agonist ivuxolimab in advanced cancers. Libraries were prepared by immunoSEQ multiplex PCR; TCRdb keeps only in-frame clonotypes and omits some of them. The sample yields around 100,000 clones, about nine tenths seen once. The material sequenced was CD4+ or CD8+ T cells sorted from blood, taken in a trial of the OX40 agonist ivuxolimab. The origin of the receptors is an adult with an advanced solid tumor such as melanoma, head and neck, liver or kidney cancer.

CDR3 sequence (DNA): TGTGCCAGCTCACCAAGGTCGGACGGGGCGACGACTGGAAACACCATATATTTT. Translating it yields CASSPRSDGATTGNTIYF. V is TRBV18 and J is TRBJ1-3, with a possible D match to TRBD1 (5 bases). CDR1 and CDR2 (germline): KGHSH, LQKENI. The germline V and J ends were trimmed by 2 bases and 2 bases, with 19 bases remaining between them. The CDR3 runs to 18 residues.

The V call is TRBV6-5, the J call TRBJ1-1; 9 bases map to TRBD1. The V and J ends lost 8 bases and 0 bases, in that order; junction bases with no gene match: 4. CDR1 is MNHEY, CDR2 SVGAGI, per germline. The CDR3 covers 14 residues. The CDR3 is CASHRDRVNTEAFF. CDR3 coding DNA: TGTGCCAGCCACCGGGACAGGGTGAACACTGAAGCTTTCTTT.

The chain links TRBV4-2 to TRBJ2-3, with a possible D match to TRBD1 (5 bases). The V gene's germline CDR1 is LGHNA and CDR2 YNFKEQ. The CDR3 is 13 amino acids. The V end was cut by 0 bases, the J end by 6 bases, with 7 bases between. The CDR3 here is CASSQERGDTQYF. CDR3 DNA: TGTGCCAGCAGCCAAGAAAGGGGCGATACGCAGTATTTT.